This entry is about one T cell receptor beta chain. These data are taken from a study of blood T cell repertoires in COVID-19. Authors' analysis steps: By means of reference gene primer amplification, nucleated cell counts were estimated. This table comes from immunoSEQ multiplex PCR, and its TCRdb copy is limited to in-frame clones, with some not included. V and J calls and clone size come straight from that table; D and trimming were deduced from the DNA. The data hold approximately 68,000 clones, with 65% to 90% observed a single time. Germline V lookup: CDR1 SGHVS, CDR2 FNYEAQ. With 3 bases removed from V and 2 bases from J, the gap between germline ends came to 12 bases. The CDR3 totals 15 residues.

The V gene is TRBV7-6, the J gene TRBJ2-3; possible D gene TRBD2, 5 bases. Sequenced input: peripheral blood. This sequence originates from an older woman with acute or convalescent COVID-19. CDR3 bases: TGTGCCAGCAGCTTCGGCGGGCAGATCACAGATACGCAGTATTTT. The encoded protein is CASSFGGQITDTQYF. The full variable domain, completed using reference TRBV7-6 and TRBJ2-3, is GAGVSQSPRYKVTKRGQDVALRCDPISGHVSLYWYRQALGQGPEFLTYFNYEAQQDKSGLPNDRFSAERPEGSISTLTIQRTEQRDSAMYRCASSFGGQITDTQYFGPGTRLTVL.